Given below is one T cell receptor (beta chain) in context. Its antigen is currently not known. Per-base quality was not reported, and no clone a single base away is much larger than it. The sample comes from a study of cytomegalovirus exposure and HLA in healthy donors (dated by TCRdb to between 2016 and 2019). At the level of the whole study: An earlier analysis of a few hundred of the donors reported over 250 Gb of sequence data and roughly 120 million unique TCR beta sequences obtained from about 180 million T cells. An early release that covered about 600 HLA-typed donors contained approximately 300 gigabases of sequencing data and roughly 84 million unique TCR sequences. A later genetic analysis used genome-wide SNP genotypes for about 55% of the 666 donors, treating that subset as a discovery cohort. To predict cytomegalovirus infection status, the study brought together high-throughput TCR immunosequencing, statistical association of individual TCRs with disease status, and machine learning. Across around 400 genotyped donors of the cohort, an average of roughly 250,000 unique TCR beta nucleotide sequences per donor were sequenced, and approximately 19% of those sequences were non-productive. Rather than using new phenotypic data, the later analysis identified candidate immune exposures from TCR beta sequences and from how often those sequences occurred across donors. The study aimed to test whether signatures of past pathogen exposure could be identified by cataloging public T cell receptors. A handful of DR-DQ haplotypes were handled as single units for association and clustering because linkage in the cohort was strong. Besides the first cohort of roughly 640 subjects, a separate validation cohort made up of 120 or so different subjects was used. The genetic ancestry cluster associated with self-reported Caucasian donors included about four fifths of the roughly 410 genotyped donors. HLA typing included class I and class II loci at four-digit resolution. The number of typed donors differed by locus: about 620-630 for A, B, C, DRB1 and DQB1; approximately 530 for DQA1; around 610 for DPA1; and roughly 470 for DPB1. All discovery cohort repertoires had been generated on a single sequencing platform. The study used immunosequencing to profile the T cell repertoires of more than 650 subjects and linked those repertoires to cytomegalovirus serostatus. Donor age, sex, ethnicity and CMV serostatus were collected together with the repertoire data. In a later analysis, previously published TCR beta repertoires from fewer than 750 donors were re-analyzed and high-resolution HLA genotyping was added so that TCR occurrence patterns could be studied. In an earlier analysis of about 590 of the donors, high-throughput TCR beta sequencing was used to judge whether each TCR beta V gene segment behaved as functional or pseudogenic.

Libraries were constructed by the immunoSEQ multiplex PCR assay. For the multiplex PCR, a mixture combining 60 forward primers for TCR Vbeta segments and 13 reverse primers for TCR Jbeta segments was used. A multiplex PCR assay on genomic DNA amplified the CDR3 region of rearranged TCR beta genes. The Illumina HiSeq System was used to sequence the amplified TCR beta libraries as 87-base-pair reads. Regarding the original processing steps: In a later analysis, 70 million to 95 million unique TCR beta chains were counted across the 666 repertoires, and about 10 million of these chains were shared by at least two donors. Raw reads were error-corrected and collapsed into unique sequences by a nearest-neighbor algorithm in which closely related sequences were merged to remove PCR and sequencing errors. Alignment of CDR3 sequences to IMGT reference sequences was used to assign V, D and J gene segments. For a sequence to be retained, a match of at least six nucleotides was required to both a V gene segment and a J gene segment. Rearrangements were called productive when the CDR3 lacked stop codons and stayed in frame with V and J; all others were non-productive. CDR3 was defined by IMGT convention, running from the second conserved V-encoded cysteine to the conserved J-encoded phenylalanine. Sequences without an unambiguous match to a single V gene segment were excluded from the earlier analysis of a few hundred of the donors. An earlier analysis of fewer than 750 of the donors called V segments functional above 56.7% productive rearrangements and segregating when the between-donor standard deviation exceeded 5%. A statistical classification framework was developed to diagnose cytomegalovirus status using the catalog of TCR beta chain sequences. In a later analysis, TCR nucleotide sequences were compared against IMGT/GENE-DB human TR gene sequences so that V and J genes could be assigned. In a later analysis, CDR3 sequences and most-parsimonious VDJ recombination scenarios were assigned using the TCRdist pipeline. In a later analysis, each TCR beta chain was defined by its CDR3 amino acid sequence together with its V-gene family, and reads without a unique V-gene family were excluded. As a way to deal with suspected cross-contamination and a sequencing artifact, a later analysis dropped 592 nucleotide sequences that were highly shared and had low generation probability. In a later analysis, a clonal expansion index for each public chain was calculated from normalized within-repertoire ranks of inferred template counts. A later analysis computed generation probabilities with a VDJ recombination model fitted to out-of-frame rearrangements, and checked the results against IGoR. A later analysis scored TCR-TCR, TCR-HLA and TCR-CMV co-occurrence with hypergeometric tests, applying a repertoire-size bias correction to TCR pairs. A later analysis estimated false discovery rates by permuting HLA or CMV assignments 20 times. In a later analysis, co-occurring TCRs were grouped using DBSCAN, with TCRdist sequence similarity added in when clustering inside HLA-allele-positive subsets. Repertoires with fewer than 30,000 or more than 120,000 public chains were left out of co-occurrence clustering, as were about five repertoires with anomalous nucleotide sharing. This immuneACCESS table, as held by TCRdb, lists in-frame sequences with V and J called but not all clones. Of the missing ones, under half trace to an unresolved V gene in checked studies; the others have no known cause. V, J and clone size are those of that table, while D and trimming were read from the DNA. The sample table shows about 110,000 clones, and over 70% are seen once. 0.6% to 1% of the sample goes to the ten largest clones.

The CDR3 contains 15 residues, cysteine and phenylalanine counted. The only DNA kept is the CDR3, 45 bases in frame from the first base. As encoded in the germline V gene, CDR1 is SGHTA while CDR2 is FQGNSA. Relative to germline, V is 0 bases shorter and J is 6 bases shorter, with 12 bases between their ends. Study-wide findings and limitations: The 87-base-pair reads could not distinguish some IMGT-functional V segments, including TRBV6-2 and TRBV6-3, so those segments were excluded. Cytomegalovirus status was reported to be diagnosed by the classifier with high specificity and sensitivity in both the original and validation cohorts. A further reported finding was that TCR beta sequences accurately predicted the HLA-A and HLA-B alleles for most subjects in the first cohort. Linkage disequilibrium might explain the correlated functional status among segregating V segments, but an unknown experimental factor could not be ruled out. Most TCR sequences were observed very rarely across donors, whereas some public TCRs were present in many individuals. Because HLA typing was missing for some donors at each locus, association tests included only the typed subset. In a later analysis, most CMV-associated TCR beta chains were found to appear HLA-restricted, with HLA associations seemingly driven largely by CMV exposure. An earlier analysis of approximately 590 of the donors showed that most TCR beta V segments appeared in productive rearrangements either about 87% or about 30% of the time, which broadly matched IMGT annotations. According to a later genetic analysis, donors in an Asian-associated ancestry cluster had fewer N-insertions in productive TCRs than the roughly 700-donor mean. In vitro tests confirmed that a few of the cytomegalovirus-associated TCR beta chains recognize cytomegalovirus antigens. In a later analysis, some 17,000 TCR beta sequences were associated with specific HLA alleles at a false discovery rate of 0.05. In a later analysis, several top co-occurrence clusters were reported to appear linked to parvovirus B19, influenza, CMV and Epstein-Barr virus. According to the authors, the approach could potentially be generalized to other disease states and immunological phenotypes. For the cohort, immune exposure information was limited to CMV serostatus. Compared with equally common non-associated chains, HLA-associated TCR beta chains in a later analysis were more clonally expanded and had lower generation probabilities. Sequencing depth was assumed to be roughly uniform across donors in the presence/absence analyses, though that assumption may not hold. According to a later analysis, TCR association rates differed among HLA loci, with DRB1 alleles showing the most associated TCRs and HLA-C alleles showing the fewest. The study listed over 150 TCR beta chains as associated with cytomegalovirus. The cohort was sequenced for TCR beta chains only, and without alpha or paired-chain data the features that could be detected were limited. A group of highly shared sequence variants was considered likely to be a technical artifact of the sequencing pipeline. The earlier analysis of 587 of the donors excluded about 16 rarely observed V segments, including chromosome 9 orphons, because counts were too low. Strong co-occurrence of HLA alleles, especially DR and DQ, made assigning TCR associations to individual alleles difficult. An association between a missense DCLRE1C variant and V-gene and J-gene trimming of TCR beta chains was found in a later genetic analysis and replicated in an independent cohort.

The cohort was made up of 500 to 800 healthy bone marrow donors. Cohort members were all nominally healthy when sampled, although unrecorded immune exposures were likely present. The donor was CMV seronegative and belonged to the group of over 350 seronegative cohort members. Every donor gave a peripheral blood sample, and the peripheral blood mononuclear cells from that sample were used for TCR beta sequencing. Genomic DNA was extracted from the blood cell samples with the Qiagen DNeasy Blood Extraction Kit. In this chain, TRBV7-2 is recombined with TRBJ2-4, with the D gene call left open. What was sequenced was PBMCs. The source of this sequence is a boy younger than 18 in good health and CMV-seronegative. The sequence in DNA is TGTGCCAGCAGCTTAGCCTCGTCAGGTGGAAACATTCAGTACTTC. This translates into CASSLASSGGNIQYF.